These 9 T cell receptor beta chains share one sample of origin, sequenced in a study of blood T cells in healthy people across ages. The use of a sample-barcoded 5' primer and a J-beta primer mix characterized a second PCR of about 7 to 12 cycles. TCRdb independently ran MiXCR on the 5' RACE reads; one entry per CDR3 protein. The sample has about 1.8 million distinct CDR3 sequences, around 50% seen once; the top ten hold 2.1%. Sequencing input: blood. Receptors originate from a woman between 40 and 50 years old in good health.

This clonotype was detected only once. The J gene is TRBJ1-6, the V gene TRBV3-1; D gene uncertain. The length of the CDR3 is 17 residues. The germline V gene has CDR1 LGHDT and CDR2 YNNKEL (reference sequence). The V end lost 0 bases, the J end lost 1 base, and 10 bases lay between the germline ends. The CDR3 nucleotides read TGTGCCAGCAGCCAAGAGGGCAGGCCTTCCTATAATTCACCCCTCCACTTT. This sequence encodes CASSQEGRPSYNSPLHF. The whole variable domain, remainder taken from reference TRBV3-1 and TRBJ1-6, is DTAVSQTPKYLVTQMGNDKSIKCEQNLGHDTMYWYKQDSKKFLKIMFSYNNKELIINETVPNRFSPKSPDKAHLNLHINSLELGDSAVYFCASSQEGRPSYNSPLHFGNGTRLTVT.

The chain joins TRBV18 to TRBJ2-6; TRBD1 agrees at 10 bases. Trimming cost V 2 bases and J 9 bases; bases outside gene matches: 10. Germline CDR1 reads KGHSH; CDR2 reads LQKENI. This CDR3 spans 17 amino acids. In nucleotides, the CDR3 is TGTGCCAGCTCACCATCGGACAGGGGGTGGGTGGACAACGTCCTGACTTTC. It yields the protein CASSPSDRGWVDNVLTF.

This clonotype was observed a few times. The rearrangement uses TRBV7-9 and TRBJ2-5; tentative D call: TRBD1 (6 bases). The CDR3 contains 16 residues. Germline V gene lookup returns CDR1 SEHNR and CDR2 FQNEAQ (reference sequence). V lost 5 bases to trimming and J lost 5 bases, with 21 bases between them. The CDR3 loop is CASSPGQLDLRETQYF. CDR3 DNA sequence: TGTGCCAGCAGCCCTGGACAGCTGGACCTTAGGGAGACCCAGTACTTC.

This clonotype occurred a few times. The chain is built from TRBV7-2 and TRBJ2-5; D ambiguous. The ends were cut back, 4 bases at V and 4 bases at J, with 10 bases in the middle. In germline, CDR1 is SGHTA, CDR2 FQGNSA. The CDR3 length is 13 residues. In DNA, the CDR3 is TGTGCCAGCAGCTCCTATGTGGCAGAGACCCAGTACTTC. This translates into CASSSYVAETQYF.

The chain employs TRBV29-1 and TRBJ2-7; possible D gene TRBD1, 5 bases. The DNA end is more similar to TRBJ2-5, so the J call may be wrong. Germline V gene lookup returns CDR1 SQVTM and CDR2 ANQGSEA. There are 15 residues in the CDR3. The DNA of the CDR3 is TGCAGCGTTGCCCTCCCGAACAGGTCCCAGGGGACCCAGTACTTC. Translating gives CSVALPNRSQGTQYF.

This clonotype was seen a few times. The chain employs TRBV7-9 and TRBJ1-2; D not certain. CDR3 length: 16 residues. Germline CDR1 is SEHNR and CDR2 is FQNEAQ (reference sequence). V was clipped by 0 bases and J by 5 bases, with 16 bases between them. CDR3 region: CASSLASGGGSYGYTF. In DNA, the CDR3 is TGTGCCAGCAGCTTAGCCAGTGGCGGCGGGAGTTATGGCTACACCTTC.

This clonotype was found a few times. The gene calls are TRBV5-1 and TRBJ2-1, with 15 bases lining up with TRBD2. The CDR3 is made up of 17 amino acids. The germline V gene has CDR1 SGHRS and CDR2 YFSETQ. J gave up 5 bases and V 4 bases, and 7 bases lay outside the gene matches. The CDR3 DNA reads as TGCGCCAGCAGCGTAGGGACTAGCGGGGGGACACACAATGAGCAGTTCTTC. Translated, it gives CASSVGTSGGTHNEQFF. The variable domain in full, with the rest retrieved from reference TRBV5-1 and TRBJ2-1, is KAGVTQTPRYLIKTRGQQVTLSCSPISGHRSVSWYQQTPGQGLQFLFEYFSETQRNKGNFPGRFSGRQFSNSRSEMNVSTLELGDSALYLCASSVGTSGGTHNEQFFGPGTRLTVL.

The V and J genes are TRBV7-8 and TRBJ2-3; TRBD1 agrees at 11 bases. V lost 1 base, J lost 7 bases, and 4 bases stayed unmatched. The CDR3 runs 15 residues. Germline V lookup: CDR1 SGHVS, CDR2 FQNEAQ. The CDR3 protein is CASSLVGTGGYTQYF. Here the CDR3 DNA reads TGTGCCAGCAGCTTAGTCGGGACAGGGGGATATACGCAGTATTTT.

The chain links TRBV7-9 to TRBJ2-5; D call uncertain. CDR1 and CDR2 (germline): SEHNR, FQNEAQ (reference sequence). V was clipped by 1 base and J by 11 bases, with 11 bases between them. The length of the CDR3 is 12 residues. CDR3 residues: CASSLGDFEQYF. CDR3 nucleotides: TGTGCCAGCAGCTTAGGGGATTTTGAGCAGTACTTC. Full variable domain (missing parts from reference TRBV7-9 and TRBJ2-5): DTGVSQNPRHKITKRGQNVTFRCDPISEHNRLYWYRQTLGQGPEFLTYFQNEAQLEKSRLLSDRFSAERPKGSFSTLEIQRTEQGDSAMYLCASSLGDFEQYFGPGTRLLVL.